The clone carrying this T cell receptor (beta chain) was detected a few times. These data are taken from a study of T-cell reconstitution after alpha-beta-depleted transplantation in children. This sample's TCRbeta library carried unique molecular identifier barcodes. TCRdb re-called the PCR reads with MiXCR, one entry per CDR3 protein. The sample holds 450,000 to 600,000 distinct CDR3 sequences; approximately 20% are singletons and the top ten take 3% to 3.5%. The clonotype comes from a human donor who donated a stem cell graft to a child with acute lymphoblastic leukemia. The sequencing used PBMCs from the stem cell graft donor, collected from the stem cell graft.

The DNA for the CDR3 is TGCGCCAGCAGCTTGCAAGCAGCGACGACTGAAGCTTTCTTT. As protein: CASSLQAATTEAFF. This chain connects TRBV5-1 to TRBJ1-1; D ambiguous. This CDR3 is built from 14 residues. V was cut by 1 base and J by 5 bases, with 12 bases left in between. Germline V gene sequence: CDR1 SGHRS, CDR2 YFSETQ.